This T cell receptor (beta chain) was found in a study of T cell responses to AZD1222 COVID-19 vaccine. V lost 0 bases, J lost 7 bases, and 13 bases lay in between. This CDR3 comprises 14 residues. Germline CDR1 reads SGHRS; CDR2 reads YFSETQ. Assay used: immunoSEQ multiplex PCR; TCRdb lists only in-frame clones, some missing. The table lists 90,000 to 100,000 clones, roughly 89% of them singletons. This clone was found once. This chain uses TRBV5-1 with TRBJ1-2; D may be TRBD1 (5 bases). This TCR was sampled from an adult in good health. The starting material was peripheral blood, obtained on day 0 of AZD1222 vaccination. The CDR3: CASSLAPGSSGYTF. As DNA, the CDR3 is TGCGCCAGCAGCTTGGCCCCAGGGTCTTCTGGCTACACCTTC.